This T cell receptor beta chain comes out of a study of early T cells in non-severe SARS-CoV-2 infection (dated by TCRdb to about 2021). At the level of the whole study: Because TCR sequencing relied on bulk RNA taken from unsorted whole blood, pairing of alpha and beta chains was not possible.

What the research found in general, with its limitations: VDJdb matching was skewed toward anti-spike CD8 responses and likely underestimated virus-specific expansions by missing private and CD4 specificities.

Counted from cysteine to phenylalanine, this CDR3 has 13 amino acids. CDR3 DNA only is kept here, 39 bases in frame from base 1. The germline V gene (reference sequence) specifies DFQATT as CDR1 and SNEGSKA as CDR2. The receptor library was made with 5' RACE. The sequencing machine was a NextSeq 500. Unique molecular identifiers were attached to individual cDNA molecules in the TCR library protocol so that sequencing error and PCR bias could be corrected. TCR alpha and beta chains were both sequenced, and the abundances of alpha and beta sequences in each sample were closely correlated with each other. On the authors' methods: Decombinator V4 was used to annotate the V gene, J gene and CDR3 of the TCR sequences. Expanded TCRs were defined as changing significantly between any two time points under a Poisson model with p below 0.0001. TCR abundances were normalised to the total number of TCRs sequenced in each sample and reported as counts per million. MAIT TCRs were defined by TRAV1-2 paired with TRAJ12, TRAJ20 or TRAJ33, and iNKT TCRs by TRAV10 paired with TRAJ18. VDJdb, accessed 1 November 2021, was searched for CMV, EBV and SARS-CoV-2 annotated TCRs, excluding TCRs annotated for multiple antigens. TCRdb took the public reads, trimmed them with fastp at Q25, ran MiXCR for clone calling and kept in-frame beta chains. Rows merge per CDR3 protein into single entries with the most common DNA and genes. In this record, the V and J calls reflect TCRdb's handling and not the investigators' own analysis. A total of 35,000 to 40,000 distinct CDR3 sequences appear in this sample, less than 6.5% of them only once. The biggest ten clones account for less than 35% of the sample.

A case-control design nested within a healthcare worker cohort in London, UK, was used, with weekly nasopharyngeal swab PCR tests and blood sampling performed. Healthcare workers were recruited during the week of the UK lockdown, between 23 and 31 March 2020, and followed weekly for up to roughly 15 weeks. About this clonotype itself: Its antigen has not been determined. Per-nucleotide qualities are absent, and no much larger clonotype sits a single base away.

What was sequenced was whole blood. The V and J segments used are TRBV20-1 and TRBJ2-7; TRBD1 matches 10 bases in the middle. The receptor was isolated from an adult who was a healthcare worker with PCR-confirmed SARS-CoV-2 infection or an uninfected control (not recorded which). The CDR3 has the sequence CSAADRGRYEQYF. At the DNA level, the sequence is TGCAGCGCTGCCGACAGGGGGCGTTACGAGCAGTACTTC.